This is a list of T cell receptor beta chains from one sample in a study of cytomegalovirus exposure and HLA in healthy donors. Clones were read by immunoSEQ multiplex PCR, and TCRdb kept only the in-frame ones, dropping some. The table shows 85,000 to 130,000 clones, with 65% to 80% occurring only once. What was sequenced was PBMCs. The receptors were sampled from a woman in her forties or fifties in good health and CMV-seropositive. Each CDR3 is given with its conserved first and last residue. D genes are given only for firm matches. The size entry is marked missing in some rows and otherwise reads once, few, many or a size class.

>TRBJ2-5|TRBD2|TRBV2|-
TGTGCCAGCCGTTACCGGACTAGCGGGGGCCCCTTCCAAGAGACCCAGTACTTC
CASRYRTSGGPFQETQYF
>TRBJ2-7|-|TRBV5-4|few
TGTGCCAGCAGCTTGCCGAGCTCCTACGAGCAGTACTTC
CASSLPSSYEQYF
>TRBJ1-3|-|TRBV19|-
TGTGCCAGTAGTTTAAGGACAGCCTCTGGAAACACCATATATTTT
CASSLRTASGNTIYF
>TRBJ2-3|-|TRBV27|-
TGTGCCAGCAGTTCGGGTGGTCGCAGCACAGATACGCAGTATTTT
CASSSGGRSTDTQYF
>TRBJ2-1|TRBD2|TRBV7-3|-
TGTGCCAGCAGCTTTTCCACTAGCGGGAGTAATGAGCAGTTCTTC
CASSFSTSGSNEQFF
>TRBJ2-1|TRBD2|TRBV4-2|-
TGTGCCAGCAGCCAAGATCCGGCGGGAGGGTCGTCGTTCTTC
CASSQDPAGGSSFF
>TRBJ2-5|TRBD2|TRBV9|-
TGTGCCAGCAGCTCCTACGGGGGGTTGGGAGAGACCCAGTACTTC
CASSSYGGLGETQYF
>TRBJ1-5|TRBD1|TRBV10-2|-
TGCGCCAGCAGTTGGGACAGGGATCAGCCCCAGCATTTT
CASSWDRDQPQHF
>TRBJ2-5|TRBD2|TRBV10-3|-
TGTGCCACGTGGGCGGGGGGCCTGGGGGAGACCCAGTACTTC
CATWAGGLGETQYF
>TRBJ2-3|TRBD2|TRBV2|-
TGTGCCAGCAGTCTTAGGACTAGCGGGAGCTCACCAGGAGATACGCAGTATTTT
CASSLRTSGSSPGDTQYF
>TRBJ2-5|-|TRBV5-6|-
TGTGCCAGCAGCTTGGGGCTTCAAGAGACCCAGTACTTC
CASSLGLQETQYF
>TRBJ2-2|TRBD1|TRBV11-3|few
TGTGCCAGCAGCTTAGGCGACAGGGTAGCCGGGGAGCTGTTTTTT
CASSLGDRVAGELFF
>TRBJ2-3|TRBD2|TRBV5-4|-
TGTGCCAGCAGCTCCCGGACTAGCGGAGATACGCAGTATTTT
CASSSRTSGDTQYF
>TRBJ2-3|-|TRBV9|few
TGTGCCAGCAGCAGGGGGAACACAGATACGCAGTATTTT
CASSRGNTDTQYF
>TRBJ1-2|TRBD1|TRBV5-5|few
TGTGCCAGCAGCAGACCAAACAGGGGAGGCCACTATGGCTACACCTTC
CASSRPNRGGHYGYTF
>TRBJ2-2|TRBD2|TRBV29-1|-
TGCAGCGTTGTTAAGACTAGCGGGACCTACACCGGGGAGCTGTTTTTT
CSVVKTSGTYTGELFF
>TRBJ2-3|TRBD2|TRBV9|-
TGTGCCAGCAGCGTTTTCTCTAGCGGGGCCGGAACAGATACGCAGTATTTT
CASSVFSSGAGTDTQYF
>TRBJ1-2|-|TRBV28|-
TGTGCCAGCAGGTTTCCCGACAGCTATGGCTACACCTTC
CASRFPDSYGYTF
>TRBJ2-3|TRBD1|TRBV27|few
TGTGCCAGCAGTTTAAGACAGGGGCCAGATACGCAGTATTTT
CASSLRQGPDTQYF
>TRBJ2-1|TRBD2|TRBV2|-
TGTGCCAGCAGCCCTCTTACTAGCGTCGGCCATGAGCAGTTCTTC
CASSPLTSVGHEQFF
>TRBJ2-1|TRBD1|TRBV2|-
TGTGCCAGCTCTTTGGCCCCGACAGGGGTGGGGGAAAGTGGATTCTTC
CASSLAPTGVGESGFF
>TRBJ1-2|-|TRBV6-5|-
TGTGCCAGCAGTAAAGAACAGTACTATGGCTACACCTTC
CASSKEQYYGYTF
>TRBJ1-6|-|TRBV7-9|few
TGTTCCAGCAGCCCAAAGGGGCCTCCGAGCTCCTATAATTCACCCCTCCACTTT
CSSSPKGPPSSYNSPLHF
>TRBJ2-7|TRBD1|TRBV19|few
TGTGCCAGTAGTTTACAGGGGGACGCGTACGAGCAGTACTTC
CASSLQGDAYEQYF
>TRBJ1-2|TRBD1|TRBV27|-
TGTGCCAGCAGTCCGACCGGGACAGCTCGAGGCTACACCTTC
CASSPTGTARGYTF
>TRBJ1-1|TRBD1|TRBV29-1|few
TGCAGCGTTAACAGGGGGTCGGCTGAAGCTTTCTTT
CSVNRGSAEAFF
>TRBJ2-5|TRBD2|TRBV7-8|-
TGTGCCAGCAGCTCCCCCGGGACTAGAAGTTTAAAGACCCAGTACTTC
CASSSPGTRSLKTQYF
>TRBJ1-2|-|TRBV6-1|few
TGTGCCAGCAGTCATGACAGGACCTATGGCTACACCTTC
CASSHDRTYGYTF
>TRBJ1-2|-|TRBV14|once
TGTGCCAGCAGCGCCAAGGGGATCTATGGCTACACCTTC
CASSAKGIYGYTF
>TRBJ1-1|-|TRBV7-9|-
TGTGCCAGCAGCGCCCAGGGGCGCGGAGCTTTCTTT
CASSAQGRGAFF
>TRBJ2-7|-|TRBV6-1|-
TGTGCCAGCAGCGCAATCAGCGACCCCTCCTACGAGCAGTACTTC
CASSAISDPSYEQYF
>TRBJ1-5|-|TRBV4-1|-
TGCGCCAGCAGCCCCGGGACGGGGGGCCGACCCCAGCATTTT
CASSPGTGGRPQHF
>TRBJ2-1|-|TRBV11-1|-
TGTGCCAGCAGTTCGCTAGCCCGCGCCTACAATGAGCAGTTCTTC
CASSSLARAYNEQFF
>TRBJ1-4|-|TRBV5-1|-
TGCGCCAGCAGCCCCCGGCGGGCCCCGAATGAAAAACTGTTTTTT
CASSPRRAPNEKLFF
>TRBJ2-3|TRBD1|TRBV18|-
TGTGCCAGCTCACCACTCCCGGGACAGGCCACAGATACGCAGTATTTT
CASSPLPGQATDTQYF
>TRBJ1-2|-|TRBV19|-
TGTGCCAGTAGTATTAAGGGGCAGTCAGGAGGCTACACCTTC
CASSIKGQSGGYTF
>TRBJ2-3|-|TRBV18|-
TGTGCCAGCTCACCACCGGTGGTAGCTGCAGATACGCAGTATTTT
CASSPPVVAADTQYF
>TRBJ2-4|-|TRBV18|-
TGTGCCAGCTCACTCGAGGGGGTTATGAACATTCAGTACTTC
CASSLEGVMNIQYF
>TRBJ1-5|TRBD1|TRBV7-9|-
TGTGCCAGCAGCTTACAGGGGGGTGATCAGCCCCAGCATTTT
CASSLQGGDQPQHF
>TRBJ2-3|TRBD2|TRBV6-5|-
TGTGCCAGCAGTTACTCGACTAGCGGGGCCGGAGATACGCAGTATTTT
CASSYSTSGAGDTQYF
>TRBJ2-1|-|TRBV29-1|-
TGCAGCGTTGAGTATATGCGAAATGAGCAGTTCTTC
CSVEYMRNEQFF
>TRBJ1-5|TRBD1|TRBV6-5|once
TGTGCCAGCAGTCAACAACAGGGGACTCTGCGGACCCAGCATTTT
CASSQQQGTLRTQHF
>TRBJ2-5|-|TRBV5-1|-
TGCGCCAGCAGCCGGAACAGGGCCCAAGAGACCCAGTACTTC
CASSRNRAQETQYF
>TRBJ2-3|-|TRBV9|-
TGTGCCAGCAGCGTCGTTCAGGATACGCAGTATTTT
CASSVVQDTQYF
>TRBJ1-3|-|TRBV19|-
TGTGCCAGTAGTCGGGGATCGAGCTCTGGAAACACCATATATTTT
CASSRGSSSGNTIYF
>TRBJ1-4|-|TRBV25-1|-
TGTGCCAGCAGTGAATTTCCGGGTTTCGGTGAAAAACTGTTTTTT
CASSEFPGFGEKLFF
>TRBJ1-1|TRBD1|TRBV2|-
TGTGCCAGCAGCGGACAGGGCAGTTACACTGAAGCTTTCTTT
CASSGQGSYTEAFF
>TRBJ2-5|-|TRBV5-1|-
TGCGCCAGCAGCTCCGCTGTTGGGACGGGAGAAGAGACCCAGTACTTC
CASSSAVGTGEETQYF
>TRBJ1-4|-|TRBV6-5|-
TGTGCCAGCAGTTACTCGACCGGGAATAGCGAAAAACTGTTTTTT
CASSYSTGNSEKLFF
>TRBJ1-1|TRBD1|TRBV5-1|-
TGCGCCAGCAGCGCGGACAGGGGACTGAACACTGAAGCTTTCTTT
CASSADRGLNTEAFF